The TCR beta chain described here comes from a study of Ad26.COV2.S vaccination and SARS-CoV-2 variants. Described treatment: some 20 received Ad26.COV2.S at low or high dose, single or two shots; five or six received placebo; per-sample allocation not given. Each sample was drawn 63 days after the first injection (of vaccine or placebo). The CDR3 covers 17 residues. The V gene's germline CDR1 is LGHNA and CDR2 YSLEER. V dropped 0 bases and J dropped 8; count of bases not matched to a gene: 10. Data came from immunoSEQ multiplex PCR; TCRdb stores just in-frame clones and leaves some out. The sample holds about 350,000 clones; about 87% are singletons and the top ten take 5.5% to 7%.

The chain combines TRBV4-3 with TRBJ1-4; 9 bases map to TRBD1. The clonotype was recovered from a person aged 18-65 years who received the Ad26.COV2.S COVID-19 vaccine or a placebo. This sample comprised peripheral blood, obtained in a trial of Ad26.COV2.S vaccine versus placebo. CDR3 coding DNA: TGCGCCAGCAGCCAAGATTGGGGACAGGGAGGTGAAGAAAAACTGTTTTTT. This gives the protein CASSQDWGQGGEEKLFF.